The source of this T cell receptor (beta chain) is a study of OX40 agonist ivuxolimab in advanced cancers. For the study at large: The dose-escalation cohort was approximately 80% male, with a mean age of about 58 years, ranging roughly 20 to 90. Eligibility admitted prior anti-PD-1, anti-PD-L1 or anti-CTLA-4 therapy; around 41% had some.

Study-wide results and caveats: Some nonresponders likewise displayed low normalized T-cell clonal expansion.

Note on this clone: Its antigen is still unknown.

Repertoires were generated with immunoSEQ multiplex PCR, while TCRdb's copy carries only in-frame clones and drops some. This table has 40,000 or so clones, approximately 90% appearing once. The origin of this receptor is an adult with an advanced solid tumor such as melanoma, head and neck, liver or kidney cancer. This material consisted of CD4+ or CD8+ T cells sorted from blood, taken in a trial of the OX40 agonist ivuxolimab.

CDR3 coding DNA: TGTGCCAGCACCAATCCCGGGACAGGGATCGGGGCCCCAGATACGCAGTATTTT. Translating it yields CASTNPGTGIGAPDTQYF. V and J are TRBV27 and TRBJ2-3; 9 positions agree with TRBD1. CDR1 MNHEY and CDR2 SMNVEV come from the germline V gene (reference sequence). J lost 4 bases, V lost 7 bases, and 18 bases had no gene match. There are 18 residues in the CDR3.